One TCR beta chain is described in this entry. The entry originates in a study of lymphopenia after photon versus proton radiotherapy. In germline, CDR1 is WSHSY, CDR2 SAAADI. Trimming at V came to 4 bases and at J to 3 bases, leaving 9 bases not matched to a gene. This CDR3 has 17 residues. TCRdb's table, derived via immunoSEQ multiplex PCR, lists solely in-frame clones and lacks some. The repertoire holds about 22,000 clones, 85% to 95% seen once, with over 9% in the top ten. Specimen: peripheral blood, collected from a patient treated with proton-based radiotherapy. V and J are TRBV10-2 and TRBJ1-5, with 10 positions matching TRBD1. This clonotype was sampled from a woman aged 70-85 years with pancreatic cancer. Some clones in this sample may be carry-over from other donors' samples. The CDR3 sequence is CASSALPGQGFNQPQHF. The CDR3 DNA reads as TGCGCCAGCAGTGCTCTCCCGGGACAGGGGTTCAATCAGCCCCAGCATTTT.